The sample holds one count of the clone carrying this TCR beta chain. Antigen unknown. Primers included in the PCR were 60 Vbeta and 13 Jbeta primers. Libraries were prepared by immunoSEQ multiplex PCR; TCRdb keeps only in-frame clonotypes and omits some of them. Altogether a few hundred thousand clones are present, more than 80% being singletons, with the ten largest covering 2.5% to 3.5%. The sample belongs to a study of cytomegalovirus exposure and HLA in healthy donors. Study-wide results and limits: Within a later analysis, the majority of CMV-associated TCR beta chains appeared HLA-restricted. In vitro confirmation showed a few CMV-associated chains to be CMV antigen specific.

The TCR comes from a man in his thirties or forties in good health and CMV-seronegative. Specimen: PBMCs.

CDR3 nucleotide sequence: TGTGCCAGCAGCCCTCCGACTAGCCGAGCAGAGACCCAGTACTTC. It yields the protein CASSPPTSRAETQYF. This chain connects TRBV7-2 to TRBJ2-5; 7 bases are shared with TRBD2. Trimming cost V 5 bases and J 4 bases; bases outside gene matches: 10. The CDR3 totals 15 residues. The germline V gene encodes CDR1 SGHTA and CDR2 FQGNSA.